The rows below give T cell receptor beta chains drawn from one sample of a study of cytomegalovirus exposure and HLA in healthy donors. TCRdb's copy holds only in-frame clones and misses some; the assay was immunoSEQ multiplex PCR. The sample includes about 160,000 clones, approximately 88% of them seen just once. The sample comprised PBMCs. These receptors all come from a woman younger than 45 in good health and CMV-seronegative. CDR3s include the opening cysteine and the closing phenylalanine or tryptophan. D genes are given only for firm matches. Size is omitted from some rows. Given values are once, few, many or a class for expanded clones.

>TRBV5-1|NA|TRBD2|TRBJ2-5
CASSSGLAGVGQETQYF
TGCGCCAGCAGCTCGGGACTAGCGGGAGTGGGGCAAGAGACCCAGTACTTC
>TRBV9|NA|TRBD1|TRBJ1-4
CASSAGARRGTGFEKLFF
TGTGCCAGCAGCGCAGGGGCCCGAAGGGGGACAGGGTTTGAAAAACTGTTTTTT
>TRBV5-4|NA|NA|TRBJ1-3
CASSLGSPRDTYSGNTIYF
TGTGCCAGCAGCTTGGGATCCCCCCGGGACACCTACTCTGGAAACACCATATATTTT
>TRBV27|NA|NA|TRBJ1-1
CASSSGGNTEAFF
TGTGCCAGCAGTAGTGGCGGGAACACTGAAGCTTTCTTT
>TRBV27|NA|TRBD2|TRBJ2-7
CASSNSGGADEQYF
TGTGCCAGCAGTAATAGCGGGGGGGCCGACGAGCAGTACTTC
>TRBV6-6|NA|TRBD1|TRBJ1-3
CASTLDRGLGNTIYF
TGTGCCAGCACGTTGGACAGGGGGCTAGGAAACACCATATATTTT
>TRBV5-6|NA|NA|TRBJ2-7
CASSLAGAFPYEQYF
TGTGCCAGCAGCTTGGCTGGGGCATTCCCCTACGAGCAGTACTTC
>TRBV2|NA|NA|TRBJ2-2
CASSDRIDGELFF
TGTGCCAGCAGTGACAGGATTGACGGGGAGCTGTTTTTT
>TRBV18|NA|TRBD2|TRBJ2-1
CASSPFSGRVNEQFF
TGTGCCAGCTCACCCTTTAGCGGGAGGGTCAATGAGCAGTTCTTC
>TRBV7-3|NA|TRBD2|TRBJ2-7
CASSLPLAGGGEREQYF
TGTGCCAGCAGCTTACCCCTAGCGGGAGGAGGGGAGCGCGAGCAGTACTTC
>TRBV28|NA|NA|TRBJ1-4
CASSYIRVEKLFF
TGTGCCAGCAGTTACATACGGGTAGAAAAACTGTTTTTT
>TRBV13|few|NA|TRBJ1-1
CASSLRTGPLRNTEAFF
TGTGCCAGCAGCCTACGAACAGGGCCTCTAAGGAACACTGAAGCTTTCTTT
>TRBV29-1|NA|TRBD1|TRBJ1-2
CSVWDRSNYGYTF
TGCAGCGTTTGGGACAGGTCTAACTATGGCTACACCTTC
>TRBV19|once|NA|TRBJ1-3
CASSPGQYSGNTIYF
TGTGCCAGTAGCCCTGGGCAGTACTCTGGAAACACCATATATTTT
>TRBV28|once|TRBD2|TRBJ2-1
CASSATSPPYNEQFF
TGTGCCAGCAGTGCGACTAGCCCCCCCTACAATGAGCAGTTCTTC
>TRBV5-1|NA|NA|TRBJ2-7
CASSLEAGAYEQYF
TGCGCCAGCAGCTTGGAGGCGGGGGCGTACGAGCAGTACTTC
>TRBV19|NA|NA|TRBJ2-6
CASSIGGMVGANVLTF
TGTGCCAGTAGTATTGGGGGGATGGTGGGGGCCAACGTCCTGACTTTC
>TRBV30|once|NA|TRBJ2-7
CAWRGGSYEQYF
TGTGCCTGGAGGGGAGGCTCCTACGAGCAGTACTTC
>TRBV2|NA|NA|TRBJ1-5
CASGGEDYQPQHF
TGTGCCAGCGGTGGGGAGGACTATCAGCCCCAGCATTTT
>TRBV5-6|few|NA|TRBJ2-3
CASSQGSTDTQYF
TGTGCCAGCAGTCAGGGGAGCACAGATACGCAGTATTTT
>TRBV12-5|NA|TRBD2|TRBJ2-7
CASGLVAGDSYEQYF
TGTGCTAGTGGTTTAGTAGCGGGGGACTCCTACGAGCAGTACTTC
>TRBV9|NA|TRBD2|TRBJ2-3
CASSVGRGTSGSRADTQYF
TGTGCCAGCAGCGTAGGCCGCGGGACTAGCGGGAGTCGGGCGGATACGCAGTATTTT
>TRBV25-1|NA|NA|TRBJ1-4
CASTLPPGEKLFF
TGTGCCAGTACGTTACCCCCTGGCGAAAAACTGTTTTTT
>TRBV19|NA|NA|TRBJ1-3
CASGVTLWSTIYF
TGTGCCAGCGGCGTCACACTCTGGAGCACCATATATTTT
>TRBV11-2|NA|NA|TRBJ1-1
CASSLDSNPVTEAFF
TGTGCCAGCAGCTTAGATTCTAATCCGGTCACTGAAGCTTTCTTT
>TRBV5-5|NA|TRBD1|TRBJ2-7
CATGGTGGNPSYEQYF
TGTGCCACGGGGGGGACAGGGGGCAATCCTTCCTACGAGCAGTACTTC
>TRBV30|NA|TRBD2|TRBJ2-2
CAWSEAVYSGSYTGELFF
TGTGCCTGGAGTGAGGCGGTCTATAGCGGGAGTTACACCGGGGAGCTGTTTTTT
>TRBV30|NA|NA|TRBJ2-5
CAWSVGVSSGSQYF
TGTGCCTGGAGTGTCGGAGTCTCCTCGGGGAGCCAGTACTTC
>TRBV29-1|NA|NA|TRBJ2-7
CSVEGETGSLDEQYF
TGCAGCGTTGAAGGGGAGACGGGGTCTCTGGACGAGCAGTACTTC